The rows below give T cell receptor beta chains drawn from one sample of a study of T cells in Graves' hyperthyroidism and ophthalmopathy. TCRdb itself ran the multiplex PCR reads through MiXCR, one entry per CDR3 protein. The profile covers roughly 170,000 distinct CDR3 sequences, with approximately 17% appearing a single time and approximately 28% taken by the ten largest. What was sequenced was blood. These receptors were taken from a woman aged 50 to 60 with Graves' hyperthyroidism. Each CDR3 is given with its conserved first and last residue.

v_call: TRBV7-9
j_call: TRBJ2-1
cdr3_aa: CASSSKGQGANEQFF

v_call: TRBV5-1
j_call: TRBJ2-5
cdr3_aa: CASSLTQETQYF

v_call: TRBV18
j_call: TRBJ1-1
cdr3_aa: CASSPSLRENTEAFF

v_call: TRBV20-1
j_call: TRBJ1-5
cdr3_aa: CSARSGGGQPQHF

v_call: TRBV3-1
j_call: TRBJ2-1
cdr3_aa: CASSRGLAGENEQFF

v_call: TRBV7-9
j_call: TRBJ1-4
cdr3_aa: CASRVGTGNEKLFF

v_call: TRBV5-1
j_call: TRBJ1-1
cdr3_aa: CASSFGGGGTEAFF

v_call: TRBV12-3/TRBV12-4
j_call: TRBJ2-7
cdr3_aa: CASSLNLGRPPYEQYF

v_call: TRBV2
j_call: TRBJ2-5
cdr3_aa: CASSDGTSGGVQETQYF

v_call: TRBV11-2
j_call: TRBJ2-5
cdr3_aa: CASSPPGAGGETQYF

v_call: TRBV7-9
j_call: TRBJ2-1
cdr3_aa: CASSRVGHNEQFF

v_call: TRBV2
j_call: TRBJ1-1
cdr3_aa: CASSGSRSWANGAFF

v_call: TRBV11-2
j_call: TRBJ2-7
cdr3_aa: CASSLPTRTSGRYEQYF

v_call: TRBV3-1
j_call: TRBJ2-5
cdr3_aa: CASSPVAGPQETQYF

v_call: TRBV7-9
j_call: TRBJ1-4
cdr3_aa: CASSLQQGVEKLFF

v_call: TRBV28
j_call: TRBJ1-5
cdr3_aa: CASSSRTQHF

v_call: TRBV5-4
j_call: TRBJ2-2
cdr3_aa: CASSLPLNTGELFF

v_call: TRBV6-2/TRBV6-3
j_call: TRBJ2-7
cdr3_aa: CASSHGGLANYEQYF

v_call: TRBV6-1
j_call: TRBJ2-7
cdr3_aa: CASRESGRAYEQYF

v_call: TRBV7-9
j_call: TRBJ2-5
cdr3_aa: CASSPSGGPISDETQYF

v_call: TRBV28
j_call: TRBJ2-1
cdr3_aa: CASRTRLAGMNEQFF

v_call: TRBV18
j_call: TRBJ1-2
cdr3_aa: CASSPGRGVSGYTF

v_call: TRBV12-3/TRBV12-4
j_call: TRBJ2-3
cdr3_aa: CASSLPTSGWGTDTQYF

v_call: TRBV19
j_call: TRBJ2-7
cdr3_aa: CASSAGQPYEQYF

v_call: TRBV4-1
j_call: TRBJ2-3
cdr3_aa: CASSQQYPTSSGTDTQYF

v_call: TRBV29-1
j_call: TRBJ2-1
cdr3_aa: CSVDFSSGGIRASYNEQFF

v_call: TRBV6-2/TRBV6-3
j_call: TRBJ2-1
cdr3_aa: CASSLTVNEQFF

v_call: TRBV20-1
j_call: TRBJ2-1
cdr3_aa: CSAFIPGRDPYNEQFF

v_call: TRBV7-2
j_call: TRBJ1-5
cdr3_aa: CASSFINQPQHF

v_call: TRBV24-1
j_call: TRBJ2-7
cdr3_aa: CATSEGQFLEQYF

v_call: TRBV6-1
j_call: TRBJ2-1
cdr3_aa: CASSGTSGAVNEQFF

v_call: TRBV4-1
j_call: TRBJ1-1
cdr3_aa: CASSSRSSSGAMAFF

v_call: TRBV28
j_call: TRBJ2-7
cdr3_aa: CASRETGNLYEQYF

v_call: TRBV20-1
j_call: TRBJ2-3
cdr3_aa: CSARVVSTDTQYF

v_call: TRBV7-9
j_call: TRBJ1-2
cdr3_aa: CASSSSTGTGGSGYGYTF

v_call: TRBV7-2
j_call: TRBJ2-7
cdr3_aa: CASRQVSYEQYF

v_call: TRBV28
j_call: TRBJ2-3
cdr3_aa: CASSPLAGGPVSTDTQYF

v_call: TRBV9
j_call: TRBJ1-2
cdr3_aa: CASSPTYGVRRDYGYTF

v_call: TRBV19
j_call: TRBJ1-2
cdr3_aa: CASRRGATGHLGYGYTF

v_call: TRBV30
j_call: TRBJ2-2
cdr3_aa: CAWRLYTGELFF

v_call: TRBV2
j_call: TRBJ2-5
cdr3_aa: CASSEEMTGGSGWQETQYF

v_call: TRBV6-2/TRBV6-3
j_call: TRBJ1-1
cdr3_aa: CASGKTVEAFF

v_call: TRBV11-3
j_call: TRBJ2-1
cdr3_aa: CASSLARLDSSYNEQFF

v_call: TRBV6-1
j_call: TRBJ1-1
cdr3_aa: CASSGLGGQGAPEAFF

v_call: TRBV19
j_call: TRBJ1-2
cdr3_aa: CASSTIINYGYTF

v_call: TRBV2
j_call: TRBJ1-5
cdr3_aa: CASSDRGMGNQPQHF

v_call: TRBV6-1
j_call: TRBJ1-2
cdr3_aa: CASRSTGAGYTF

v_call: TRBV20-1
j_call: TRBJ2-3
cdr3_aa: CSAARAGAATDTQYF

v_call: TRBV4-2
j_call: TRBJ2-1
cdr3_aa: CASSHALARSEQFF

v_call: TRBV4-2
j_call: TRBJ2-5
cdr3_aa: CASSQLAGGPETQYF

v_call: TRBV30
j_call: TRBJ2-3
cdr3_aa: CAWSTITDTQYF

v_call: TRBV5-1
j_call: TRBJ2-3
cdr3_aa: CASSGTSRSTDTQYF

v_call: TRBV12-3/TRBV12-4
j_call: TRBJ2-7
cdr3_aa: CASSLFRKSRTESYEQYF

v_call: TRBV7-9
j_call: TRBJ2-7
cdr3_aa: CASSSQGSEQYF

v_call: TRBV5-1
j_call: TRBJ2-3
cdr3_aa: CASSLWTGSTDTQYF

v_call: TRBV12-3/TRBV12-4
j_call: TRBJ1-6
cdr3_aa: CASNRQGGNSPLHF

v_call: TRBV2
j_call: TRBJ2-7
cdr3_aa: CASVWSSYEQYF

v_call: TRBV18
j_call: TRBJ1-1
cdr3_aa: CASSPGLTFESSEAFF

v_call: TRBV7-2
j_call: TRBJ2-1
cdr3_aa: CASSLLAGRSEQFF

v_call: TRBV12-3/TRBV12-4
j_call: TRBJ2-3
cdr3_aa: CASSLNDGDTQYF